A selection of T cell receptor beta chains follows, all from one sample in a study of early T cells in non-severe SARS-CoV-2 infection. Each CDR3 protein is one row after TCRdb ran MiXCR on the 5' RACE reads. The sample carries approximately 70,000 distinct CDR3 sequences, around 13% recorded once. The sample was whole blood. The source is an adult who was a healthcare worker with PCR-confirmed SARS-CoV-2 infection or an uninfected control (not recorded which). Each CDR3 is given with its conserved first and last residue. The order of the fields is V gene, J gene, clone size, D gene, CDR3 protein, CDR3 DNA. D genes are given only for firm matches. Part of the rows lack a size; the others show once, few, many or a class for expanded clones.

V: TRBV6-5
J: TRBJ2-2
size: NA
D: NA
CDR3: CASSYLRGELFF
DNA: TGTGCCAGCAGTTACTTGCGCGGGGAGCTGTTTTTT

V: TRBV7-2
J: TRBJ2-3
size: many
D: TRBD2
CDR3: CASSIISGGGTDTQYF
DNA: TGTGCCAGCAGCATTATTAGCGGGGGGGGCACAGATACGCAGTATTTT

V: TRBV9
J: TRBJ2-1
size: NA
D: NA
CDR3: CASSAGGPAWEQFF
DNA: TGTGCCAGCAGCGCCGGAGGACCAGCATGGGAGCAGTTCTTC

V: TRBV15
J: TRBJ1-5
size: few
D: NA
CDR3: CATSSDGGSNQPQHF
DNA: TGTGCCACCAGCAGCGACGGGGGGTCGAATCAGCCCCAGCATTTT

V: TRBV6-5
J: TRBJ2-7
size: many
D: NA
CDR3: CASSPSGPGLSYEQYF
DNA: TGTGCCAGCAGTCCTAGTGGGCCGGGCCTCTCCTACGAGCAGTACTTC

V: TRBV24-1
J: TRBJ2-3
size: few
D: NA
CDR3: CATSDQSQPGTQYF
DNA: TGTGCCACCAGTGATCAAAGCCAACCCGGTACGCAGTATTTT

V: TRBV28
J: TRBJ2-1
size: many
D: NA
CDR3: CASSSVGGRYEQFF
DNA: TGTGCCAGCAGTTCGGTGGGCGGAAGATATGAGCAGTTCTTC

V: TRBV29-1
J: TRBJ2-1
size: many
D: NA
CDR3: CSVGPDLVRF
DNA: TGCAGCGTTGGCCCGGATTTGGTACGCTTC

V: TRBV7-8
J: TRBJ2-7
size: many
D: TRBD1
CDR3: CASSSYSGTGSYEQYF
DNA: TGTGCCAGCAGCTCTTATTCCGGGACAGGGTCCTACGAGCAGTACTTC

V: TRBV29-1
J: TRBJ1-1
size: few
D: NA
CDR3: CSGGRGDYTEAFF
DNA: TGCAGCGGCGGGAGGGGGGACTACACTGAAGCTTTCTTT

V: TRBV7-3
J: TRBJ2-7
size: NA
D: TRBD1
CDR3: CASSEGQADYYEQYF
DNA: TGTGCCAGCAGCGAGGGACAGGCTGACTACTACGAGCAGTACTTC

V: TRBV3-1
J: TRBJ1-4
size: few
D: NA
CDR3: CASSQETAAHEKLFF
DNA: TGTGCCAGCAGCCAAGAAACGGCAGCTCATGAAAAACTGTTTTTT

V: TRBV2
J: TRBJ2-7
size: few
D: NA
CDR3: CASGPGGGSYEQYF
DNA: TGTGCCAGCGGCCCAGGGGGAGGTTCCTACGAGCAGTACTTC

V: TRBV27
J: TRBJ2-7
size: few
D: TRBD1
CDR3: CASSFRQGAYEQYF
DNA: TGTGCCAGCAGTTTTAGACAGGGGGCGTACGAGCAGTACTTC

V: TRBV10-3
J: TRBJ1-5
size: few
D: NA
CDR3: CAISGDSWNQPQHF
DNA: TGTGCCATCAGTGGGGACTCCTGGAATCAGCCCCAGCATTTT

V: TRBV10-2
J: TRBJ1-5
size: few
D: TRBD1
CDR3: CASSQGVLGNQPQHF
DNA: TGCGCCAGCAGCCAGGGGGTCTTGGGAAATCAGCCCCAGCATTTT

V: TRBV18
J: TRBJ1-1
size: few
D: NA
CDR3: CASSPTGPMNTEAFF
DNA: TGTGCCAGCTCACCCACGGGGCCCATGAACACTGAAGCTTTCTTT

V: TRBV10-2
J: TRBJ2-7
size: NA
D: NA
CDR3: CASSGVSYEQYF
DNA: TGCGCCAGCAGTGGGGTTTCCTACGAGCAGTACTTC

V: TRBV20-1
J: TRBJ2-1
size: few
D: TRBD2
CDR3: CSAKRSGGNSYNEQFF
DNA: TGCAGTGCTAAGAGGAGCGGGGGAAACTCCTACAATGAGCAGTTCTTC

V: TRBV11-2
J: TRBJ1-6
size: few
D: TRBD1
CDR3: CASSGRWTGVNSPLHF
DNA: TGTGCCAGCAGCGGACGCTGGACAGGGGTTAATTCACCCCTCCACTTT

V: TRBV20-1
J: TRBJ1-1
size: few
D: NA
CDR3: CSAREPGRGTEAFF
DNA: TGCAGTGCTAGAGAGCCAGGGCGAGGGACTGAAGCTTTCTTT

V: TRBV11-2
J: TRBJ2-1
size: few
D: NA
CDR3: CASSLDATGNEQFF
DNA: TGTGCCAGCAGCTTAGATGCGACGGGAAATGAGCAGTTCTTC

V: TRBV2
J: TRBJ1-1
size: NA
D: NA
CDR3: CASSPWWGPRTNTEAFF
DNA: TGTGCCAGCAGCCCCTGGTGGGGGCCACGAACCAACACTGAAGCTTTCTTT

V: TRBV5-1
J: TRBJ2-7
size: NA
D: NA
CDR3: CASSLSSGSYEQYF
DNA: TGCGCCAGCAGCTTGTCGTCAGGCTCCTACGAGCAGTACTTC

V: TRBV20-1
J: TRBJ1-1
size: few
D: TRBD1
CDR3: CSASTGGAMNTEAFF
DNA: TGCAGTGCTAGCACAGGGGGGGCCATGAACACTGAAGCTTTCTTT

V: TRBV19
J: TRBJ1-2
size: NA
D: TRBD1
CDR3: CASSFRDRSPSYGYTF
DNA: TGTGCCAGTAGTTTCCGGGACAGAAGCCCAAGCTATGGCTACACCTTC

V: TRBV28
J: TRBJ2-4
size: few
D: NA
CDR3: CASPPPGPVLAKNIQYF
DNA: TGTGCCAGCCCGCCGCCAGGGCCCGTTCTAGCCAAAAACATTCAGTACTTC

V: TRBV18
J: TRBJ2-7
size: many
D: NA
CDR3: CASSPWGSRYEQYF
DNA: TGTGCCAGCTCACCATGGGGGTCGCGGTACGAGCAGTACTTC

V: TRBV6-5
J: TRBJ1-1
size: many
D: TRBD1
CDR3: CASSTDREAFF
DNA: TGTGCCAGCAGTACGGACAGGGAAGCTTTCTTT

V: TRBV7-9
J: TRBJ1-2
size: few
D: NA
CDR3: CASSSPPAERGGYTF
DNA: TGTGCCAGCAGCTCTCCTCCGGCGGAGAGAGGCGGCTACACCTTC

V: TRBV12-3/TRBV12-4
J: TRBJ2-3
size: few
D: TRBD2
CDR3: CASRGGRSPSTDTQYF
DNA: TGTGCCAGCAGGGGAGGGCGCTCGCCAAGCACAGATACGCAGTATTTT

V: TRBV3-1
J: TRBJ1-1
size: few
D: NA
CDR3: CASSPYTGPGTEAFF
DNA: TGTGCCAGCAGCCCTTATACAGGGCCCGGCACTGAAGCTTTCTTT

V: TRBV18
J: TRBJ2-1
size: many
D: TRBD2
CDR3: CASSPRAGGKNEQFF
DNA: TGTGCCAGCTCCCCGCGGGCGGGGGGGAAAAATGAGCAGTTCTTC

V: TRBV6-2/TRBV6-3
J: TRBJ1-5
size: many
D: NA
CDR3: CASSYSSNGFQPQHF
DNA: TGTGCCAGCAGTTACTCGTCCAATGGGTTTCAGCCCCAGCATTTT

V: TRBV19
J: TRBJ2-1
size: NA
D: TRBD2
CDR3: CASSATSGGAMIDEQFF
DNA: TGTGCCAGTAGTGCGACTAGCGGGGGGGCCATGATCGATGAGCAGTTCTTC

V: TRBV29-1
J: TRBJ1-5
size: few
D: TRBD1
CDR3: CSAQDREDQPQHF
DNA: TGCAGCGCCCAGGACAGGGAAGATCAGCCCCAGCATTTT

V: TRBV18
J: TRBJ2-1
size: NA
D: TRBD2
CDR3: CASSPLGTSGGRNEQFF
DNA: TGTGCCAGCTCACCACTAGGGACTAGCGGGGGCCGGAATGAGCAGTTCTTC

V: TRBV10-2
J: TRBJ1-2
size: NA
D: NA
CDR3: CASSTWNYGYTF
DNA: TGCGCCAGCAGTACATGGAACTATGGCTACACCTTC

V: TRBV2
J: TRBJ1-3
size: few
D: NA
CDR3: CASSQRANINSGNTIYF
DNA: TGTGCCAGCAGTCAAAGGGCCAACATCAACTCTGGAAACACCATATATTTT

V: TRBV5-4
J: TRBJ2-1
size: few
D: TRBD2
CDR3: CATWEGGEQFF
DNA: TGTGCCACCTGGGAGGGCGGGGAGCAGTTCTTC

V: TRBV29-1
J: TRBJ1-3
size: NA
D: NA
CDR3: CSVASANSGNTIYF
DNA: TGCAGCGTTGCGTCCGCCAACTCTGGAAACACCATATATTTT

V: TRBV11-3
J: TRBJ2-1
size: NA
D: NA
CDR3: CASSSTGTSYNEQFF
DNA: TGTGCCAGCAGCTCGACCGGGACCTCCTACAATGAGCAGTTCTTC

V: TRBV3-1
J: TRBJ1-2
size: many
D: NA
CDR3: CASSLADPYGYTF
DNA: TGTGCCAGCAGCCTTGCGGACCCCTATGGCTACACCTTC

V: TRBV29-1
J: TRBJ2-1
size: NA
D: NA
CDR3: CSVDILRGTNEQFF
DNA: TGCAGCGTTGATATCCTCCGGGGGACGAATGAGCAGTTCTTC

V: TRBV19
J: TRBJ2-2
size: NA
D: NA
CDR3: CASSLQGPRSSNTGELFF
DNA: TGTGCCAGTAGTTTACAGGGCCCAAGAAGCTCGAACACCGGGGAGCTGTTTTTT

V: TRBV7-2
J: TRBJ2-5
size: many
D: NA
CDR3: CASSSGTLKETQYF
DNA: TGTGCCAGCAGCTCCGGGACACTGAAAGAGACCCAGTACTTC

V: TRBV20-1
J: TRBJ2-1
size: NA
D: NA
CDR3: CSASRETGTYNEQFF
DNA: TGCAGTGCTAGTCGGGAGACAGGGACCTACAATGAGCAGTTCTTC

V: TRBV4-2
J: TRBJ2-2
size: few
D: NA
CDR3: CASSHPGAGGELFF
DNA: TGTGCCAGCAGCCACCCAGGGGCCGGCGGGGAGCTGTTTTTT

V: TRBV20-1
J: TRBJ2-2
size: few
D: NA
CDR3: CSARGGLTGELFF
DNA: TGCAGTGCTAGAGGAGGACTCACCGGGGAGCTGTTTTTT

V: TRBV11-1
J: TRBJ1-5
size: NA
D: NA
CDR3: CASSPGIGNQPQHF
DNA: TGTGCCAGCAGCCCGGGGATCGGAAATCAGCCCCAGCATTTT

V: TRBV7-2
J: TRBJ1-5
size: few
D: NA
CDR3: CASSFPDQPQHF
DNA: TGTGCCAGCAGCTTTCCGGATCAGCCCCAGCATTTT

V: TRBV7-9
J: TRBJ2-3
size: NA
D: NA
CDR3: CASSLGRPTDTQYF
DNA: TGTGCCAGCAGCTTAGGAAGACCCACAGATACGCAGTATTTT

V: TRBV5-1
J: TRBJ2-1
size: few
D: TRBD2
CDR3: CASSSKRGGNNEQFF
DNA: TGCGCCAGCAGCTCCAAGCGGGGGGGTAACAATGAGCAGTTCTTC

V: TRBV28
J: TRBJ2-5
size: NA
D: NA
CDR3: CASSLWTQQETQYF
DNA: TGTGCCAGCAGTTTATGGACACAGCAAGAGACCCAGTACTTC

V: TRBV5-1
J: TRBJ1-4
size: many
D: NA
CDR3: CASSLDGIGEKLFF
DNA: TGCGCCAGCAGCTTGGATGGGATAGGGGAAAAACTGTTTTTT

V: TRBV2
J: TRBJ2-1
size: few
D: TRBD1
CDR3: CASSQGWGQKQFF
DNA: TGTGCCAGCAGTCAAGGGTGGGGACAGAAGCAGTTCTTC

V: TRBV7-3
J: TRBJ2-2
size: NA
D: NA
CDR3: CASSLAVEAGELFF
DNA: TGTGCCAGCAGCTTAGCCGTCGAGGCCGGGGAGCTGTTTTTT

V: TRBV5-4
J: TRBJ1-1
size: NA
D: NA
CDR3: CASSPLGGRTEAFF
DNA: TGTGCCAGCAGTCCCCTGGGGGGGCGAACTGAAGCTTTCTTT

V: TRBV12-5
J: TRBJ2-1
size: few
D: NA
CDR3: CASGKYNEQFF
DNA: TGTGCTAGTGGAAAGTACAATGAGCAGTTCTTC